This T cell receptor beta chain was recorded in a study of Graves' ophthalmopathy and Graves' hyperthyroidism. At the level of the study: Before any treatment, peripheral blood was taken at the initial diagnosis.

Notes on this clonotype: This may arise from a read error, as a much more abundant clone is one base away. Without the conserved terminal phenylalanine or tryptophan, this CDR3 likely stems from a read error.

The ends were cut back, 0 bases at V and 8 bases at J, with 17 bases in the middle. This CDR3 has 15 residues. Looked up from germline, CDR1 is SGHRS and CDR2 is YFSETQ. RNA transcripts yielded amplified TCR beta CDR3 regions. The first-round RT-PCR employed HTBI primers together with the Qiagen OneStep RT-PCR kit. A multiplex PCR was then performed as the second round. TCRdb re-analysed the multiplex PCR reads in MiXCR, keeping a single row per CDR3 protein. The sample lists 350,000 to 400,000 distinct CDR3 sequences; 15% were seen once. The sequencing sample was made of peripheral blood. The source of this sequence is a woman aged 18-35 years with stable Graves' hyperthyroidism. The rearrangement links TRBV5-1 to TRBJ1-2; a possible D gene is TRBD1 (5 bases). CDR3 nucleotides: TGCGCCAGCAGCTTGGGGGACGGGGAAGCGTCGGGCTACACCGTC. Translating gives CASSLGDGEASGYTV.